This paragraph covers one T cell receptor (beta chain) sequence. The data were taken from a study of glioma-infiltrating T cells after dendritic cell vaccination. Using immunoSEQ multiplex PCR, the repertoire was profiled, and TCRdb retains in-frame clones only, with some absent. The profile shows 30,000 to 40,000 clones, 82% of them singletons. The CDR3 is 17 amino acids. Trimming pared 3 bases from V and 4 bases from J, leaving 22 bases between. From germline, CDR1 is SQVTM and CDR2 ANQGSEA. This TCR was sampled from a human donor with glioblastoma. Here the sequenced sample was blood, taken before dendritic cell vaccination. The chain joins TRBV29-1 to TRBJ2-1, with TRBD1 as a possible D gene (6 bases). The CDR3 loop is CSVDFYRDIWAYNEQFF. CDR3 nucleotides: TGCAGCGTTGATTTCTACCGGGACATCTGGGCGTACAATGAGCAGTTCTTC.